The 3 T cell receptor beta chains in this list originate from one sample, sequenced in a study of T cells in Graves' hyperthyroidism and ophthalmopathy. It was RNA transcripts that yielded the amplified TCR beta CDR3 regions. HTBI primers drove first-round RT-PCR of the TCR CDR3. TCRdb re-called the multiplex PCR reads with MiXCR, one entry per CDR3 protein. Of about 500,000 distinct CDR3 sequences listed, around 15% were seen once; the top ten hold less than 30%. The sequenced sample consisted of blood. Every receptor here comes from a woman in her 30s with Graves' ophthalmopathy.

This clonotype was seen repeatedly, ten times or more. The chain has TRBV12-3 or TRBV12-4 and TRBJ1-5, with D unclear. V was pared by 3 bases and J by 2 bases, with 5 bases between. The length of the CDR3 is 13 residues. CDR3 DNA: TGTGCCAGCAGTTTCGGGCGCAATCAGCCCCAGCATTTT. It yields the protein CASSFGRNQPQHF.

This clonotype came up many times. The V and J genes are TRBV28 and TRBJ1-1; a weak D match, TRBD1 (5 bases). The V end was cut by 2 bases, the J end by 0 bases, with 13 bases between. CDR3 length equals 16 residues. Per germline, CDR1 MDHEN and CDR2 SYDVKM. Here the CDR3 reads CASSLPSTTVNTEAFF. Here the CDR3 DNA reads TGTGCCAGCAGTTTACCTTCCACGACAGTGAACACTGAAGCTTTCTTT.

This chain links TRBV6-2 or TRBV6-3 with TRBJ2-1; either TRBD1 or TRBD2 may fit D (6 bases each). CDR1 and CDR2 (germline): MNHEY, SVGEGT. This CDR3 is 14 amino acids long. V lost 7 bases and J lost 0, with 10 bases in between. CDR3 nucleotide sequence: TGTGCCAGCAAAGAGGGGGGCTCCTACAATGAGCAGTTCTTC. It yields the protein CASKEGGSYNEQFF.